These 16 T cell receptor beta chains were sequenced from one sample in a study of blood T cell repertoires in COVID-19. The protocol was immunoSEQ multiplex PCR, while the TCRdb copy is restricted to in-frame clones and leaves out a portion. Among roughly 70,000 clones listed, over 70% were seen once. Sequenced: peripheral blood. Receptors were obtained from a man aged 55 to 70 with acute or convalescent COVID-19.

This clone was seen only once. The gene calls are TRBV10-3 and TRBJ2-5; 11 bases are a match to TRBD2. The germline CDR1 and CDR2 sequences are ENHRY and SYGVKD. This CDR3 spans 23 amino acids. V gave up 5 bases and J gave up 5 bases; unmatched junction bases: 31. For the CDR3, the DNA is TGTGCCATCAGTTCCTCTAGCGGGGGGACTGGGAACCAACCCCGGGGGGACTGGGAGACCCAGTACTTC. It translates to CAISSSSGGTGNQPRGDWETQYF.

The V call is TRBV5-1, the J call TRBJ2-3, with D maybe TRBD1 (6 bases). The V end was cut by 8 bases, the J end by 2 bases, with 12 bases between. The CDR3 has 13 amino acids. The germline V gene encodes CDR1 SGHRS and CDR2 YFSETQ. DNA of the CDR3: TGCGCCAGTAATAGACAGGACACAGATACGCAGTATTTT. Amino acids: CASNRQDTDTQYF. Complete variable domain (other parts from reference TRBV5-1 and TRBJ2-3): KAGVTQTPRYLIKTRGQQVTLSCSPISGHRSVSWYQQTPGQGLQFLFEYFSETQRNKGNFPGRFSGRQFSNSRSEMNVSTLELGDSALYLCASNRQDTDTQYFGPGTRLTVL.

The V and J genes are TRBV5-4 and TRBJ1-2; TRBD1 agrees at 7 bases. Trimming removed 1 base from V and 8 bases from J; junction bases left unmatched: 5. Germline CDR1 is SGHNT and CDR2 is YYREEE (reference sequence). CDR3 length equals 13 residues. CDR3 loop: CASSLTGEYGYTF. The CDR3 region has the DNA TGTGCCAGCAGCTTGACAGGGGAATACGGCTACACCTTC.

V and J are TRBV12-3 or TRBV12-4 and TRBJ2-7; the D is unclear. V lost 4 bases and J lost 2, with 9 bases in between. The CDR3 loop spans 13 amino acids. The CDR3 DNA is TGTGCCAGCAGTTCCCCTAGAACCTACGAGCAGTACTTC. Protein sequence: CASSSPRTYEQYF.

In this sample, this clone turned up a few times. CDR3 sequence (DNA): TGTGCCAGCAGCCAAGCAGGGTCAGACACCGGGGAGCTGTTTTTT. Its translation: CASSQAGSDTGELFF. The genes are TRBV4-2 and TRBJ2-2; tentative D call: TRBD1 (5 bases). From germline, CDR1 is LGHNA and CDR2 YNFKEQ. The germline V and J ends were trimmed by 1 base and 3 bases, with 9 bases remaining between them. This CDR3 has 15 residues.

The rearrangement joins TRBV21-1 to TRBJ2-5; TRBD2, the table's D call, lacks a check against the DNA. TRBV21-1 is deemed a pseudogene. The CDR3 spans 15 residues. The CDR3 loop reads CASSPGLSYQETQYF. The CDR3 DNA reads TGTGCCAGCAGCCCTGGACTGTCGTACCAAGAGACCCAGTACTTC.

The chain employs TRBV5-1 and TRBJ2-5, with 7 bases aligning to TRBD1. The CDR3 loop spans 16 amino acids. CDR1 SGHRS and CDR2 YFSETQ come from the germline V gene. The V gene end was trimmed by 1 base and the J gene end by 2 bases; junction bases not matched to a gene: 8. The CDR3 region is CASSLRGRSLQETQYF. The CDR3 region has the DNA TGCGCCAGCAGCTTGAGGGGGCGCTCCCTACAAGAGACCCAGTACTTC.

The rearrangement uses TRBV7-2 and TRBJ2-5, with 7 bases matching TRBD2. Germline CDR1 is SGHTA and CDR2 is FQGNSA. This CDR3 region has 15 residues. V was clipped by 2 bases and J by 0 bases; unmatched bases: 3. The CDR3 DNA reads TGTGCCAGCAGCTTATGGGGGGGGGACCAAGAGACCCAGTACTTC. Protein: CASSLWGGDQETQYF.

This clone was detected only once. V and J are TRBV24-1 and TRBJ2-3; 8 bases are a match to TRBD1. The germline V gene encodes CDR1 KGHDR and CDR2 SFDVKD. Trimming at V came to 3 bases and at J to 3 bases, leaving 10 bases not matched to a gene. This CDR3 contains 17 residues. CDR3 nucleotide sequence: TGTGCCACCAGTGATGACGGACAGGGCGTCATAACAGATACGCAGTATTTT. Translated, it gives CATSDDGQGVITDTQYF.

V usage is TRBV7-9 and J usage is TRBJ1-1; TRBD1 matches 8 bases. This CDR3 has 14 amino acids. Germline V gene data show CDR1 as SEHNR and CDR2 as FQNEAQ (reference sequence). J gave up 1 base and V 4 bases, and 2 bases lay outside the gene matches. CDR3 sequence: CASSSGGQNTEAFF. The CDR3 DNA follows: TGTGCCAGCAGCTCAGGGGGCCAGAACACTGAAGCTTTCTTT.

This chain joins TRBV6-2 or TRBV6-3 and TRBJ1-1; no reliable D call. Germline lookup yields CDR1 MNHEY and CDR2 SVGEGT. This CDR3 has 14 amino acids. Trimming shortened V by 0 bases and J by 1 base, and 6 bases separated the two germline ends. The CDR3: CASSYSSRNTEAFF. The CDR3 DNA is TGTGCCAGCAGTTACTCTAGCCGGAACACTGAAGCTTTCTTT.

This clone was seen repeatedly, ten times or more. The CDR3 region has the DNA TGTGCCATCAGTGGGTTGGGGGGAGACACCGGGGAGCTGTTTTTT. It specifies CAISGLGGDTGELFF. V and J are TRBV10-3 and TRBJ2-2, with D tentatively TRBD2 (6 bases). Germline V lookup: CDR1 ENHRY, CDR2 SYGVKD. CDR3 length: 15 amino acids. The V and J ends lost 4 bases and 3 bases respectively, with 12 bases between them.

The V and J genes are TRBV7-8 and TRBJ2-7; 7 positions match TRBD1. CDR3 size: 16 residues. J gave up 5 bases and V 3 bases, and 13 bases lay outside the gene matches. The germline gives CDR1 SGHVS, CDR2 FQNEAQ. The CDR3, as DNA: TGTGCCAGCAGCTTTAGGGGGCGGGTGATCGGCAACGAGCAGTACTTC. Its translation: CASSFRGRVIGNEQYF.

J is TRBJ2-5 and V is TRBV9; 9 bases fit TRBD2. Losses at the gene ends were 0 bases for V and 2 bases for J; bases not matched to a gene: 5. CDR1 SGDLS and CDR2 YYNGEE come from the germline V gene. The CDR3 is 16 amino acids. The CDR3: CASSVEQRGVQETQYF. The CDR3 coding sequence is TGTGCCAGCAGCGTAGAGCAGCGGGGGGTTCAAGAGACCCAGTACTTC.

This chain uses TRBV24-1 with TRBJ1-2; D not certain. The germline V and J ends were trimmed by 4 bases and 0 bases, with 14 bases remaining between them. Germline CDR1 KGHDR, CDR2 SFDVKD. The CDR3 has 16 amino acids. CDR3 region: CATSDPAKVTNYGYTF. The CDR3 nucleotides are TGTGCCACCAGTGACCCTGCGAAAGTAACTAACTATGGCTACACCTTC.

The DNA for the CDR3 is TGTGCCAGCAGGACAGGGACGAACACCGGGGAGCTGTTTTTT. Amino acid sequence: CASRTGTNTGELFF. The gene calls are TRBV2 and TRBJ2-2; 7 positions agree with TRBD1. The CDR3 is made up of 14 amino acids. Germline loops: CDR1 SNHLY, CDR2 FYNNEI. V gave up 6 bases and J gave up 0 bases; unmatched junction bases: 1.